This T cell receptor beta chain comes out of a study of technical replicates of blood from several donors. Libraries were prepared by immunoSEQ multiplex PCR; TCRdb keeps only in-frame clonotypes and omits some of them. The repertoire holds over 90,000 clones, with roughly 96% as singletons. Sequencing used T cells isolated from PBMCs. This sequence originates from a human donor in good health.

CDR3 region: CASSPPGGTGIYNEQFF. CDR3 DNA sequence: TGTGCCAGCAGCCCCCCTGGAGGGACAGGAATTTACAATGAGCAGTTCTTC. The chain uses TRBV9 and TRBJ2-1; 8 nucleotides line up with TRBD1. V lost 4 bases to trimming and J lost 4 bases; unmatched junction nucleotides: 13. Germline CDR1 and CDR2: SGDLS and YYNGEE. CDR3 length equals 17 residues.